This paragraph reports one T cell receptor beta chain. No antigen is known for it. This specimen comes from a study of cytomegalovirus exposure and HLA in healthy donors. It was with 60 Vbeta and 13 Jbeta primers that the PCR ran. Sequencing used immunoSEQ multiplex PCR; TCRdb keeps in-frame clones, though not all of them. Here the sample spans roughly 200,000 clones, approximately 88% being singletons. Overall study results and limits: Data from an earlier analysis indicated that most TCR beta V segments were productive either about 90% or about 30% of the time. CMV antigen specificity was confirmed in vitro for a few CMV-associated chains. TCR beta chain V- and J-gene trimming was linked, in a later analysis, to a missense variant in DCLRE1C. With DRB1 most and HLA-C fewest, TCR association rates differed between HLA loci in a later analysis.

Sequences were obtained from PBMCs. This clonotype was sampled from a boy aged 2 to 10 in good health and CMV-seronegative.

CDR3 coding DNA: TGTGCCAGCAGTGCCGTTAGCGGGACCTACAATGAGCAGTTCTTC. Residues: CASSAVSGTYNEQFF. The chain combines TRBV6-4 with TRBJ2-1; 8 positions match TRBD2. The ends lost 4 bases at V and 2 bases at J; junction bases unmatched: 4. The length of the CDR3 is 15 residues. Germline values: CDR1 MRHNA, CDR2 SNTAGT.